This T cell receptor (beta chain) was observed in a study of T cell repertoires in cytomegalovirus infection. Study information: CMV infection and matching HLA type were both indicated by public TCR beta signatures. Study-wide points: Within the response measured ex vivo, HLA-C-restricted CMV-specific TCR beta clonotypes were dominant. Cumulative public TCR beta family frequency identified CMV carriers with the relevant HLA.

Trimming left V 2 bases short and J 5 bases short, with 9 bases between. Germline CDR1 is DFQATT and CDR2 is SNEGSKA (reference sequence). This CDR3 has 12 amino acids. TCRdb ran MiXCR on the reads and lists one entry per CDR3 protein. The sample gives 200,000 or so distinct CDR3 sequences, about 21% of which show up once; less than 3% is in the top ten. A few counts support this clonotype. Antigen specificity is unknown. The gene calls are TRBV20-1 and TRBJ1-1; D uncertain. Sequenced input: PBMCs. This receptor was obtained from a human donor in good health (CMV status not recorded). Some clones in this sample may be carry-over from other donors' samples. The CDR3 reads CSARKRRTEAFF. The CDR3 DNA follows: TGCAGTGCTAGAAAACGGAGGACTGAAGCTTTCTTT.